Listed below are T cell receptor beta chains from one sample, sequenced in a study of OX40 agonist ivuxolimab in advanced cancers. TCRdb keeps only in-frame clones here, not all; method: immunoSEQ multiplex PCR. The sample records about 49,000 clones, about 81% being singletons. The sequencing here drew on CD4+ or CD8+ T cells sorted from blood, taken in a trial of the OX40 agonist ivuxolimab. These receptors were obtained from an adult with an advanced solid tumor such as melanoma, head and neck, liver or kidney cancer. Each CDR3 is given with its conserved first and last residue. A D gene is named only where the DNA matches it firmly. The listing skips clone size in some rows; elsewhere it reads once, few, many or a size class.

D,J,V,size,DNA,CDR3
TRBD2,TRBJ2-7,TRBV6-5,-,TGTGCCAGCGGGCAGCGGGAGGGTCCGGGGTACGAGCAGTACTTC,CASGQREGPGYEQYF
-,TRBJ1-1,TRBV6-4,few,TGTGCCAGCAGTGTCCTCCGGGACCGAATGAACACTGAAGCTTTCTTT,CASSVLRDRMNTEAFF
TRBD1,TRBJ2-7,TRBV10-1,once,TGCGCCAGCAGGGACGATCCCCCGGACAGGGAAGCCTACGAGCAGTACTTC,CASRDDPPDREAYEQYF
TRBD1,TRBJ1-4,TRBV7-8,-,TGTGCCAGCACTTTGGACAGGGGTGTCGGGTCTAATGAAAAACTGTTTTTT,CASTLDRGVGSNEKLFF
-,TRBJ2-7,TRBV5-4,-,TGTGCCAGCAGCTTGGGGGGGGAGATTCGGCAGTACTTC,CASSLGGEIRQYF
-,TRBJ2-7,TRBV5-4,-,TGTGCCAGCAGCTGGGACACCAACGAGCAGTACTTC,CASSWDTNEQYF
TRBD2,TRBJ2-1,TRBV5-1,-,TGCGCCAGCAGCGCATTAGCGGGAGAGTCCTACAATGAGCAGTTCTTC,CASSALAGESYNEQFF
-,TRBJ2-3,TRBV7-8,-,TGTGCCAGCAGCTTAGTGATGGGATCTAGCACAGATACGCAGTATTTT,CASSLVMGSSTDTQYF
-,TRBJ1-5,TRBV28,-,TGTGCCAGCAGTTTATCCCCAGGAGGTCGGAGTCAGCCCCAGCATTTT,CASSLSPGGRSQPQHF
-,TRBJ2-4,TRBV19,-,TGTGCCAGTAGTCCTACGGCCAAAAACATTCAGTACTTC,CASSPTAKNIQYF